One TCR beta chain is described in this entry. The antigen remains undetermined. The sequencing template was cDNA reverse transcribed from extracted RNA. TCRdb keeps only in-frame clones here, not all; method: immunoSEQ multiplex PCR. Of a few hundred thousand clones listed, about 57% are singletons. Trimming at V came to 0 bases and at J to 8 bases, leaving 7 bases not matched to a gene. The CDR3 is made up of 15 amino acids. Germline-derived CDR1 and CDR2 are SGDLS and YYNGEE. Treatment: oral pan-JAK inhibitor, 5-10 mg twice daily. Collection of lesional scalp punch biopsies and peripheral blood was performed in alopecia areata patients. These data come from a study of CD8+ T cells in alopecia areata. Overall study context: Percent of scalp involved defined treated patients' severity scores.

Whole-study findings and limits: Scalp and blood retained many expanded lesional clones during tofacitinib.

This chain connects TRBV9 to TRBJ2-1; 8 nucleotides line up with TRBD1. The receptor's source is a human donor with alopecia areata. The specimen was CD4+ T cells sorted from blood, collected at week 4, from a patient treated with tofacitinib. The CDR3, as DNA: TGTGCCAGCAGCGTAGTGGCAGGGGGCTTCGATGAGCAGTTCTTC. Encoded protein: CASSVVAGGFDEQFF.